These 19 T cell receptor beta chains came from one sample sequenced in a study of blood T cell repertoires in COVID-19. Assay: immunoSEQ multiplex PCR; the TCRdb copy retains only in-frame clones and omits some. This sample carries fewer than 350,000 clones, 75% to 90% of them seen once, and the ten largest clones take 1.5% to 2%. The sequenced sample was PBMCs or T cells enriched from blood (not recorded which). The receptors here all came from a woman in her thirties or forties who had recovered from COVID-19.

This clone was picked up one time. The V and J genes are TRBV4-1 and TRBJ2-7, with 7 bases fitting TRBD1. Trimming at V came to 1 base and at J to 0 bases, leaving 9 bases not matched to a gene. CDR1 and CDR2 from the germline V gene are MGHRA and YSYEKL. The CDR3 contains 17 residues. As DNA, the CDR3 is TGCGCCAGCAGCCAAGGAACAGGGGATATGAGCTCCTACGAGCAGTACTTC. Its protein product is CASSQGTGDMSSYEQYF.

The J gene is TRBJ2-1, the V gene TRBV27; TRBD2 matches at 9 bases. Germline loops: CDR1 MNHEY, CDR2 SMNVEV (reference sequence). CDR3 length equals 13 residues. Trimming took 3 bases from V and 7 from J; bases not matched to a gene: 1. The DNA of the CDR3 is TGTGCCAGCAGTTTCGCGGGGGGGAATGAGCAGTTCTTC. This encodes CASSFAGGNEQFF.

The V call is TRBV5-1, the J call TRBJ1-1, with D possibly TRBD1 on 6 matching bases. V was shortened by 3 bases and J by 1 base, with 16 bases between the two germline ends. Germline V CDR1 and CDR2: SGHRS, YFSETQ. The CDR3 totals 16 residues. In DNA, the CDR3 is TGCGCCAGCAGCTCCAATACCGGGACACCGAACACTGAAGCTTTCTTT. It yields the protein CASSSNTGTPNTEAFF.

The V and J genes are TRBV18 and TRBJ2-2; weak D call: TRBD1 (6 bases). V was clipped by 4 bases and J by 10 bases, with 19 bases between them. Germline V gives CDR1 KGHSH, CDR2 LQKENI. This CDR3 has 15 amino acids. The CDR3 region is CASSRGKKGVEELFF. Here the CDR3 DNA reads TGTGCCAGCTCACGAGGGAAAAAGGGGGTCGAGGAGCTGTTTTTT.

The chain carries TRBV19 and TRBJ2-7, with D perhaps matching TRBD2 (6 bases). Trimming removed 5 bases from V and 3 bases from J, with 11 bases in between. The CDR3 is made up of 13 amino acids. Germline assignment: CDR1 LNHDA and CDR2 SQIVND (reference sequence). CDR3 loop: CASSPGGGYEQYF. DNA for the CDR3: TGTGCCAGTAGTCCCGGGGGTGGCTACGAGCAGTACTTC. The variable domain in full, completed from reference TRBV19 and TRBJ2-7, reads DGGITQSPKYLFRKEGQNVTLSCEQNLNHDAMYWYRQDPGQGLRLIYYSQIVNDFQKGDIAEGYSVSREKKESFPLTVTSAQKNPTAFYLCASSPGGGYEQYFGPGTRLTVT.

This chain links TRBV5-6 with TRBJ1-1, with D unresolved. This CDR3 is 12 amino acids long. In germline, CDR1 is SGHDT, CDR2 YYEEEE. V lost 4 bases and J 5 bases, leaving 9 bases between the germline ends. CDR3 sequence: CASSSTRTEAFF. CDR3 sequence (DNA): TGTGCCAGCAGCAGCACGAGGACTGAAGCTTTCTTT.

As to this clone: At one end, the junction sequence differs from germline, possibly due to a read error. This rearrangement joins TRBV24-1 to TRBJ2-1; D might be TRBD2 (5 bases). This CDR3 spans 16 amino acids. CDR1 KGHDR and CDR2 SFDVKD come from the germline V gene. CDR3 region: CATSHFRGGPYNEQFF. As DNA, the CDR3 is TGTGCCACCAGTCATTTCCGGGGTGGGCCTTACAATGAGCAGTTCTTC.

The chain links TRBV7-2 to TRBJ2-3, with TRBD1 matching 7 bases. Germline CDR1 SGHTA, CDR2 FQGNSA. V lost 2 bases and J lost 3; bases outside the gene matches: 5. The CDR3 extends over 15 amino acids. The CDR3 bases are TGTGCCAGCAGCTTATACAGGGGTCGGACAGATACGCAGTATTTT. Its translation: CASSLYRGRTDTQYF. Full variable domain (missing parts from reference TRBV7-2 and TRBJ2-3): GAGVSQSPSNKVTEKGKDVELRCDPISGHTALYWYRQSLGQGLEFLIYFQGNSAPDKSGLPSDRFSAERTGGSVSTLTIQRTQQEDSAVYLCASSLYRGRTDTQYFGPGTRLTVL.

The V and J genes are TRBV5-6 and TRBJ1-1, with D unclear. The CDR3 loop spans 15 amino acids. The V end was cut by 0 bases, the J end by 1 base, with 10 bases between. Germline V gives CDR1 SGHDT, CDR2 YYEEEE. In DNA form, the CDR3 reads TGTGCCAGCAGCTTGGCCACGGTCTCGAACACTGAAGCTTTCTTT. This gives the protein CASSLATVSNTEAFF.

The CDR3 loop reads CASSPTGIPPYEQYF. The CDR3 DNA sequence: TGTGCCAGCTCACCAACAGGGATACCCCCCTACGAGCAGTACTTC. The V gene is TRBV18, the J gene TRBJ2-7, with TRBD1 as a possible D gene (6 bases). The CDR3 runs 15 residues. The germline CDR1 and CDR2 sequences are KGHSH and LQKENI. Trimming left V 2 bases short and J 2 bases short, with 13 bases between.

The J gene is TRBJ2-2, the V gene TRBV5-5; a weak D match, TRBD2 (5 bases). CDR1 is SGHKS and CDR2 is YYEKEE in the germline V gene (reference sequence). This CDR3 spans 15 amino acids. Trimming removed 1 base at V and 4 bases at J, with 11 bases between. CDR3 region: CASSLWETVTGELFF. DNA for the CDR3: TGTGCCAGCAGCTTGTGGGAGACGGTCACCGGGGAGCTGTTTTTT.

The chain is built from TRBV7-9 and TRBJ2-5; TRBD1 is a possible D gene (5 bases). Germline V gene sequence: CDR1 SEHNR, CDR2 FQNEAQ (reference sequence). The CDR3 has 14 amino acids. V lost 2 bases and J lost 3, with 10 bases in between. CDR3 sequence: CASSLIGAEETQYF. In nucleotides, the CDR3 is TGTGCCAGCAGCTTAATAGGGGCGGAAGAGACCCAGTACTTC. The whole variable domain, remainder taken from reference TRBV7-9 and TRBJ2-5, is DTGVSQNPRHKITKRGQNVTFRCDPISEHNRLYWYRQTLGQGPEFLTYFQNEAQLEKSRLLSDRFSAERPKGSFSTLEIQRTEQGDSAMYLCASSLIGAEETQYFGPGTRLLVL.

The rearrangement uses TRBV5-4 and TRBJ2-7; 7 bases line up with TRBD2. The CDR3 runs to 13 residues. V trimming: 4 bases; J trimming: 2 bases; junction bases outside the gene matches: 3. CDR1 and CDR2 (germline): SGHNT, YYREEE (reference sequence). The CDR3 nucleotides read TGTGCCAGCAGCCTCGGGGGGACCTACGAGCAGTACTTC. Amino acid sequence: CASSLGGTYEQYF.

The V and J genes are TRBV7-2 and TRBJ2-5; the D is unclear. Germline CDR1 and CDR2: SGHTA and FQGNSA. The CDR3 totals 13 residues. The ends were cut back, 5 bases at V and 1 base at J, with 8 bases in the middle. The CDR3 DNA reads TGTGCCAGCAGCCCGTCGGTCCAAGAGACCCAGTACTTC. Residues: CASSPSVQETQYF.

This CDR3 reads CASSLRPGLAGDTQYF. CDR3 nucleotides: TGTGCCAGCTCACTCCGTCCCGGACTAGCAGGGGATACGCAGTATTTT. This chain uses TRBV18 with TRBJ2-3, with 8 bases that match TRBD2. With V trimmed by 4 bases and J by 6 bases, 12 bases remained unmatched. This CDR3 contains 16 residues. Germline V gene data show CDR1 as KGHSH and CDR2 as LQKENI.

The rearrangement joins TRBV2 to TRBJ1-4, with TRBD1 matching 9 bases. The trim removed 4 bases at V and 4 bases at J, leaving 4 bases unmatched. The CDR3 is 15 amino acids. Per the germline V gene, CDR1 is SNHLY and CDR2 is FYNNEI. The CDR3 DNA reads as TGTGCCAGCAGTGGCAGGACAGGGGTTAATGAAAAACTGTTTTTT. It specifies CASSGRTGVNEKLFF.

The rearrangement uses TRBV30 and TRBJ2-5, with D possibly matching TRBD2 (7 bases). Germline-derived CDR1 and CDR2 are GTSNPN and SVGIG (reference sequence). Trimming removed 0 bases at V and 1 base at J, with 24 bases between. The CDR3 extends over 19 amino acids. The CDR3 DNA reads TGTGCCTGGAGTGTATCAGTAGGGTTGGCGGGGGCCTTCCAAGAGACCCAGTACTTC. It specifies CAWSVSVGLAGAFQETQYF.

The chain carries TRBV7-2 and TRBJ1-5; 9 nucleotides match TRBD1. Trimming took 6 bases from V and 7 from J; bases not matched to a gene: 10. The CDR3 contains 15 residues. CDR1 is SGHTA, CDR2 FQGNSA, per germline. The CDR3 sequence: CASRLTQGAGQPQHF. CDR3 bases: TGTGCCAGCAGACTAACACAGGGGGCTGGACAGCCCCAGCATTTT.

About this clone itself: Other DNA sequences of this sample code for an identical CDR3. V is TRBV5-4 and J is TRBJ2-2; 7 bases line up with TRBD1. Germline values: CDR1 SGHNT, CDR2 YYREEE (reference sequence). This CDR3 has 15 residues. J lost 2 bases, V lost 4 bases, and 5 bases had no gene match. The CDR3 spells CASSPGQTNTGELFF. CDR3 DNA sequence: TGTGCCAGCAGCCCGGGACAGACAAACACCGGGGAGCTGTTTTTT.